The clone carrying this T cell receptor beta chain has a handful of counts. This record belongs to a study of CD8+ T cells in alopecia areata. Across the whole study: Treated patients received oral tofacitinib, 5 to 10 mg twice daily. The tofacitinib course ran for 6 to 18 months and was followed by 6 months off drug. The SALT score measured affected scalp surface percentage in treated patients.

The CDR3 sequence is 10 residues long. CDR1 and CDR2 from the germline V gene are SNHLY and FYNNEI. As the sequencing template, cDNA was produced by extracting RNA and reverse transcribing it. Measured with immunoSEQ multiplex PCR; TCRdb has only the in-frame clones, and not every one. The sample records 190,000 or so clones, about 60% being singletons. Treatment of the sample: oral pan-JAK inhibitor, 5-10 mg twice daily. Isolation of CD4+ and CD8+ T cells from PBMCs was achieved by sorting. The TCR originated in a human donor with alopecia areata. V is TRBV2 and J is TRBJ2-3; D not resolved. The input for sequencing was CD8+ T cells sorted from blood, taken at week 24, from a patient treated with tofacitinib. The CDR3 spells CGYLADTQYF. CDR3 coding DNA: TGTGGCTACTTAGCAGATACGCAGTATTTT.